These 16 T cell receptor beta chains share one sample of origin, sequenced in a study of T cells in localized non-small cell lung cancer. The data were produced by immunoSEQ multiplex PCR, yet TCRdb's version contains in-frame clones alone and is incomplete. Of approximately 60,000 clones in the sample, roughly 90% are singletons; the top ten hold about 2.1%. Sequencing was performed on peripheral blood, taken before any cancer treatment. Receptor source: a woman aged 40-69 years with stage I lung adenocarcinoma.

The chain has TRBV2 and TRBJ1-3; no clear D. CDR3 size: 13 residues. Trimming took off 8 bases at V and 2 bases at J, with 10 bases between the two ends. The germline V gene has CDR1 SNHLY and CDR2 FYNNEI. The CDR3 is CASGMEAGNTIYF. CDR3 coding DNA: TGTGCCAGCGGGATGGAGGCTGGAAACACCATATATTTT. The full variable domain, in which reference TRBV2 and TRBJ1-3 provide the parts outside the CDR3, is EPEVTQTPSHQVTQMGQEVILRCVPISNHLYFYWYRQILGQKVEFLVSFYNNEISEKSEIFDDQFSVERPDGSNFTLKIRSTKLEDSAMYFCASGMEAGNTIYFGEGSWLTVV.

This CDR3 reads CASSMAGTVSYNEQFF. The CDR3 nucleotides are TGCGCCAGCAGCATGGCCGGGACAGTCTCCTACAATGAGCAGTTCTTC. The chain recombines TRBV5-1 with TRBJ2-1, with 7 bases matching TRBD1. Germline V gene lookup returns CDR1 SGHRS and CDR2 YFSETQ. The CDR3 runs 16 residues. V trimming: 4 bases; J trimming: 0 bases; junction bases outside the gene matches: 7.

The V gene is TRBV6-5, the J gene TRBJ1-1; D is uncertain. Germline values: CDR1 MNHEY, CDR2 SVGAGI. The CDR3 sequence is 14 residues long. V shed 6 bases and J shed 0 bases, with 11 bases lying between them. The CDR3 region is CASRKFYMNTEAFF. The CDR3 bases are TGTGCCAGCAGGAAGTTCTACATGAACACTGAAGCTTTCTTT.

V gene TRBV6-5 combines with J gene TRBJ2-7, with D perhaps TRBD1 (6 bases). The CDR3 is 15 residues long. Germline CDR1 MNHEY, CDR2 SVGAGI. The V and J ends lost 2 bases and 0 bases respectively, with 11 bases between them. The CDR3 protein is CASSYMTGYSYEQYF. The DNA of the CDR3 is TGTGCCAGCAGTTACATGACAGGTTACTCCTACGAGCAGTACTTC.

V and J are TRBV4-3 and TRBJ1-2; D is undetermined. This CDR3 region has 14 residues. V shed 4 bases and J shed 6 bases, with 15 bases lying between them. Germline assignment: CDR1 LGHNA and CDR2 YSLEER. As DNA, the CDR3 is TGCGCCAGCAGCCTACTCGGGGTCTATAATGGCTACACCTTC. Translated: CASSLLGVYNGYTF.

The sample holds a few counts of this clone. The chain links TRBV28 to TRBJ1-5; the D is unclear. Trimming took off 6 bases at V and 3 bases at J, with 3 bases between the two ends. The CDR3 covers 11 residues. Germline CDR1 reads MDHEN; CDR2 reads SYDVKM. CDR3 DNA sequence: TGTGCCAGCAGCAACAATCAGCCCCAGCATTTT. Its protein is CASSNNQPQHF.

The gene calls are TRBV20-1 and TRBJ1-2; D not certain. CDR3 length equals 11 residues. Trimming cost V 2 bases and J 3 bases, with 4 bases left between them. CDR1 DFQATT and CDR2 SNEGSKA come from the germline V gene (reference sequence). In DNA, the CDR3 is TGCAGTGCTAGAAAGGACTATGGCTACACCTTC. It is translated as CSARKDYGYTF.

This chain links TRBV5-3 with TRBJ1-1; D gene uncertain. TRBV5-3 qualifies as an ORF whose function is uncertain. The CDR3 consists of 11 residues. Trimming pared 3 bases from V and 10 bases from J, leaving 10 bases between. The CDR3 nucleotides read TGTGCCAGAAGCTATCCGGAGGGAGCTTTCTTT. Protein sequence: CARSYPEGAFF.

V gene TRBV7-2 combines with J gene TRBJ2-5; tentative D call: TRBD2 (5 bases). The J call may be in error: the DNA end matches TRBJ2-7 better. Germline V CDR1 and CDR2: SGHTA, FQGNSA. CDR3 length: 12 residues. CDR3 bases: TGTGCCAGCAAACTTAACGGGAACGAGCAGTACTTC. Protein sequence: CASKLNGNEQYF.

This clone was detected only once. The V call is TRBV19, the J call TRBJ1-4; 11 bases align to TRBD1. With V trimmed by 5 bases and J by 6 bases, 5 bases remained unmatched. The CDR3 has 15 residues. The germline V gene has CDR1 LNHDA and CDR2 SQIVND (reference sequence). CDR3 coding DNA: TGTGCCAGTAGTGTTCCGGGACAGGGGGATGAAAAACTGTTTTTT. Its translation is CASSVPGQGDEKLFF.

CDR3 DNA sequence: TGTGCCAGCAGCTACAACAAGGAAAGCACCATATATTTT. Protein sequence: CASSYNKESTIYF. The gene calls are TRBV11-2 and TRBJ1-3; no firm D call. V gave up 4 bases and J gave up 9 bases, with 13 bases separating them. This CDR3 is 13 amino acids long. The germline gives CDR1 SGHAT, CDR2 FQNNGV.

The V and J genes are TRBV20-1 and TRBJ1-1; unclear D gene. CDR1 DFQATT and CDR2 SNEGSKA come from the germline V gene (reference sequence). The CDR3 runs to 11 residues. Trimming took off 6 bases at V and 7 bases at J, with 12 bases between the two ends. The CDR3 spells CSAPGRREAFF. The CDR3 DNA follows: TGCAGTGCCCCGGGCCGGCGTGAAGCTTTCTTT.

The gene calls are TRBV9 and TRBJ2-1; perhaps TRBD2 as D (6 bases). The CDR3 contains 16 residues. The V and J ends lost 4 bases and 5 bases respectively, with 19 bases between them. Germline V CDR1 and CDR2: SGDLS, YYNGEE. This CDR3 reads CASSPGKRATHNEQFF. The CDR3 DNA sequence: TGTGCCAGCAGCCCCGGCAAGCGGGCTACCCACAATGAGCAGTTCTTC.

The V call is TRBV27, the J call TRBJ1-6; 8 bases map to TRBD1. V trimming: 6 bases; J trimming: 9 bases; junction bases outside the gene matches: 7. The CDR3 is 14 amino acids. Per the germline V gene, CDR1 is MNHEY and CDR2 is SMNVEV (reference sequence). Here the CDR3 DNA reads TGTGCCAGCAGGTCGCAGGGGGCTGGTTCACCCCTCCACTTT. The encoded protein is CASRSQGAGSPLHF.

J is TRBJ1-2 and V is TRBV7-8, with D unclear. This CDR3 is 13 amino acids long. Per the germline V gene, CDR1 is SGHVS and CDR2 is FQNEAQ. The V end was cut by 2 bases, the J end by 3 bases, with 7 bases between. The CDR3 bases are TGTGCCAGCAGCTTATCTTACGACTATGGCTACACCTTC. This gives the protein CASSLSYDYGYTF.

V and J are TRBV5-1 and TRBJ2-3; D is uncertain. From germline, CDR1 is SGHRS and CDR2 YFSETQ. The length of the CDR3 is 16 residues. Trimming left V 2 bases short and J 0 bases short, with 13 bases between. CDR3 amino acids: CASSLGNSPSTDTQYF. In DNA, the CDR3 is TGCGCCAGCAGCTTAGGGAACAGCCCTAGCACAGATACGCAGTATTTT.